This is a list of T cell receptor beta chains from one sample in a study of blood T cell repertoires in COVID-19. Method: immunoSEQ multiplex PCR; TCRdb's copy keeps in-frame clones and lacks some. The sample records about 68,000 clones, 80% to 90% being singletons. The sequenced sample consisted of peripheral blood. The receptors here all came from a man under 40 with acute or convalescent COVID-19. The CDR3 runs from the conserved cysteine through the conserved F or W. Fields, in order: CDR3 protein, CDR3 DNA, D gene, CDR3 length, V gene, J gene, clone size. A D gene is named only where the DNA matches it firmly. The size of a clone is reported for some rows only, either as once, few or many, or as a class for expanded clones.

CASSQGGRDRGFYGYTF	TGTGCCAGCAGCCAAGGAGGCCGGGACAGGGGCTTCTATGGCTACACCTTC	TRBD1	17	TRBV3-1/TRBV3-2	TRBJ1-2	NA
CASSLDGRGMNTEAFF	TGCGCCAGCAGCTTGGACGGCAGGGGCATGAACACTGAAGCTTTCTTT	NA	16	TRBV5-1	TRBJ1-1	NA
CAGAGAVSGANVLTF	TGTGCGGGAGCGGGAGCCGTCTCTGGGGCCAACGTCCTGACTTTC	TRBD2	15	TRBV7-2	TRBJ2-6	once
CASRRAISYEQYF	TGTGCCAGCAGGCGAGCAATCTCCTACGAGCAGTACTTC	NA	13	TRBV6-5	TRBJ2-7	NA
CASSPRQTNEKLFF	TGTGCCAGCTCACCAAGACAGACTAATGAAAAACTGTTTTTT	NA	14	TRBV18	TRBJ1-4	once
CASSPRGETYEQYF	TGTGCCAGCAGTCCCCGGGGGGAAACCTACGAGCAGTACTTC	TRBD2	14	TRBV6-6	TRBJ2-7	NA
CASSLDQGKAFF	TGCGCCAGCAGCTTGGATCAGGGAAAAGCTTTCTTT	NA	12	TRBV5-1	TRBJ1-1	once
CASSLLGIAGGGETQYF	TGTGCCAGCAGCTTGTTGGGAATAGCGGGAGGGGGAGAGACCCAGTACTTC	TRBD2	17	TRBV5-6	TRBJ2-5	NA
CASSFGRGDEQFF	TGTGCCAGCAGTTTTGGGAGAGGCGATGAGCAGTTCTTC	NA	13	TRBV27	TRBJ2-1	NA
CATSRDQGGDSPLHF	TGTGCCACCAGCAGAGATCAAGGGGGTGATTCACCCCTCCACTTT	NA	15	TRBV15	TRBJ1-6	NA
CATSRDTGRGQPQHF	TGTGCCACCAGCAGAGATACGGGCAGGGGTCAGCCCCAGCATTTT	NA	15	TRBV15	TRBJ1-5	NA
CASSTGTSNQPQHF	TGTGCCAGTAGTACTGGGACAAGCAATCAGCCCCAGCATTTT	NA	14	TRBV19	TRBJ1-5	NA
CASIPGLASDTQYF	TGTGCCAGCATCCCGGGACTAGCTTCAGATACGCAGTATTTT	TRBD2	14	TRBV11-2	TRBJ2-3	NA
CASSYGGAKNIQYF	TGTGCCAGCAGTTACGGAGGGGCCAAAAACATTCAGTACTTC	NA	14	TRBV6-6	TRBJ2-4	NA
CASSPTGMVETQYF	TGTGCCAGCTCTCCGACAGGGATGGTGGAGACCCAGTACTTC	TRBD1	14	TRBV18	TRBJ2-5	NA
CASSARQGSIEKLFF	TGTGCCAGCAGCGCCCGACAGGGAAGTATTGAAAAACTGTTTTTT	TRBD1	15	TRBV13	TRBJ1-4	NA
CASIDRAMVNTEAFF	TGTGCCAGCATCGACAGGGCGATGGTGAACACTGAAGCTTTCTTT	TRBD1	15	TRBV6-6	TRBJ1-1	NA
CASREGQGAPGANVLTF	TGTGCCAGTAGAGAGGGACAGGGGGCGCCCGGGGCCAACGTCCTGACTTTC	TRBD1	17	TRBV19	TRBJ2-6	NA
CASSSPTGAREKLFF	TGTGCCAGCAGCTCACCGACAGGAGCTAGGGAAAAACTGTTTTTT	NA	15	TRBV2	TRBJ1-4	NA
CSGTGTGTDTQYF	TGCAGCGGAACCGGGACAGGGACAGATACGCAGTATTTT	TRBD1	13	TRBV29-1	TRBJ2-3	NA
CASSEAPSGSKANTIYF	TGTGCCAGCAGTGAAGCCCCGTCCGGGTCCAAGGCGAACACCATATATTTT	NA	17	TRBV6-1	TRBJ1-3	NA
CASSPPGHSNQPQHF	TGTGCCAGCTCACCACCCGGACATAGCAATCAGCCCCAGCATTTT	NA	15	TRBV18	TRBJ1-5	NA
CASSPLAGGYEQYF	TGTGCCAGCAGCCCCCTCGCGGGGGGCTACGAGCAGTACTTC	TRBD2	14	TRBV5-5	TRBJ2-7	NA
CASTPEGTGTLTQYF	TGTGCCAGCACCCCAGAAGGTACAGGGACGTTGACCCAGTACTTC	NA	15	TRBV11-2	TRBJ2-5	NA
CASSPTGGSYNEQFF	TGTGCCAGTAGTCCGACAGGGGGCAGCTACAATGAGCAGTTCTTC	TRBD1	15	TRBV19	TRBJ2-1	once
CASSAVAGARTGELFF	TGTGCCAGCAGTGCGGTAGCGGGAGCGAGGACCGGGGAGCTGTTTTTT	TRBD2	16	TRBV28	TRBJ2-2	NA
CASSRREGVGTDTQYF	TGTGCCAGCAGCAGACGTGAGGGGGTAGGGACAGATACGCAGTATTTT	NA	16	TRBV9	TRBJ2-3	NA
CASTSRITGQARYNSPLHF	TGTGCCAGCACCTCACGAATCACGGGACAAGCGAGATATAATTCACCCCTCCACTTT	NA	19	TRBV7-2	TRBJ1-6	NA
CASSRIGSGRDEQYF	TGCGCCAGCAGCCGAATAGGTAGCGGGAGGGATGAGCAGTACTTC	TRBD2	15	TRBV4-1	TRBJ2-7	NA
CASSVGGHRGDEQYF	TGTGCCAGCAGCGTAGGCGGTCACCGAGGCGACGAGCAGTACTTC	NA	15	TRBV9	TRBJ2-7	once
CASRYSSGRTEAFF	TGTGCCAGCAGATACAGCTCAGGGCGGACTGAAGCTTTCTTT	NA	14	TRBV6-2/TRBV6-3	TRBJ1-1	NA
CSASSKGYNEQFF	TGCAGTGCGAGTTCGAAGGGGTACAATGAGCAGTTCTTC	NA	13	TRBV20-1	TRBJ2-1	NA
CASSQAGVLQYEQYF	TGCGCCAGCAGCCAAGCGGGAGTTCTCCAATACGAGCAGTACTTC	NA	15	TRBV4-1	TRBJ2-7	once
CASSLDGWTEAFF	TGCGCCAGCAGCTTGGACGGGTGGACTGAAGCTTTCTTT	NA	13	TRBV5-1	TRBJ1-1	once
CASSLVLIEDQETQYF	TGTGCCAGCAGCTTAGTTCTAATAGAAGACCAAGAGACCCAGTACTTC	NA	16	TRBV7-6	TRBJ2-5	NA
CASSRMGGETQYF	TGTGCCAGCAGCCGAATGGGGGGAGAGACCCAGTACTTC	NA	13	TRBV3-1/TRBV3-2	TRBJ2-5	NA
CASCLGTYNEQFF	TGTGCCAGCTGCTTGGGCACTTACAATGAGCAGTTCTTC	NA	13	TRBV7-9	TRBJ2-1	NA
CASSSTDRGYGYTF	TGTGCCAGCAGTTCCACCGACAGAGGTTATGGCTACACCTTC	NA	14	TRBV27	TRBJ1-2	NA
CASSLAGVFTYNSPLHF	TGTGCCAGCAGTCTTGCGGGGGTTTTCACCTATAATTCACCCCTCCACTTT	NA	17	TRBV27	TRBJ1-6	NA
CASSPGVGTRLYEQYF	TGTGCCAGCAGCCCAGGAGTCGGGACACGGTTATACGAGCAGTACTTC	NA	16	TRBV4-2	TRBJ2-7	NA
CSVERTLEQFF	TGCAGCGTTGAACGGACACTTGAGCAGTTCTTC	NA	11	TRBV29-1	TRBJ2-1	NA
CATRTSGTKVQETQYF	TGTGCCACCAGGACTAGCGGGACCAAAGTCCAAGAGACCCAGTACTTC	TRBD2	16	TRBV27	TRBJ2-5	NA
CASSPPWPPGYTF	TGTGCCAGCAGCCCACCATGGCCGCCTGGCTACACCTTC	NA	13	TRBV7-2	TRBJ1-2	NA
CASSRYTDNSPLHF	TGCGCCAGCAGCCGGTATACGGATAATTCACCCCTCCACTTT	NA	14	TRBV4-3	TRBJ1-6	NA
CASKRQGASEKLFF	TGTGCCAGCAAAAGACAGGGGGCGTCAGAAAAACTGTTTTTT	TRBD1	14	TRBV2	TRBJ1-4	NA
CASSMTDGYTF	TGTGCCAGTAGTATGACAGATGGCTACACCTTC	NA	11	TRBV19	TRBJ1-2	NA
CASSLGGLAGVETQYF	TGTGCCAGCAGCTTAGGAGGGCTAGCGGGAGTAGAGACCCAGTACTTC	TRBD2	16	TRBV7-9	TRBJ2-5	NA
CASSQDWQGSSYNSPLHF	TGTGCCAGCAGCCAAGATTGGCAGGGCAGCTCCTATAATTCACCCCTCCACTTT	NA	18	TRBV3-1/TRBV3-2	TRBJ1-6	NA
CASSPRPGDSGWYQPQHF	TGTGCCAGCAGCCCACGGCCTGGGGACTCAGGTTGGTATCAGCCCCAGCATTTT	NA	18	TRBV7-8	TRBJ1-5	NA
CAIRGGSGDEQYF	TGTGCCATCAGAGGCGGGAGCGGTGACGAGCAGTACTTC	TRBD2	13	TRBV10-3	TRBJ2-7	NA
CASSWPGNTEAFF	TGTGCCAGCAGCTGGCCGGGAAACACTGAAGCTTTCTTT	NA	13	TRBV11-1	TRBJ1-1	NA
CASSLTGITYEQYF	TGCGCCAGCAGCTTGACAGGGATCACCTACGAGCAGTACTTC	NA	14	TRBV5-1	TRBJ2-7	few
CASSFRGTNEKLFF	TGTGCCAGCAGCTTCCGAGGCACTAATGAAAAACTGTTTTTT	NA	14	TRBV7-9	TRBJ1-4	NA
CASSPRGVGRFLNTGELFF	TGTGCCAGCAGCCCTCGGGGGGTCGGGCGGTTCTTGAACACCGGGGAGCTGTTTTTT	TRBD2	19	TRBV2	TRBJ2-2	NA
CASSPAAGVGSYNEQFF	TGTGCCAGCAGCCCGGCCGCGGGGGTGGGCTCCTACAATGAGCAGTTCTTC	TRBD2	17	TRBV5-8	TRBJ2-1	NA
CASAKTNTGELFF	TGTGCCAGCGCGAAAACGAACACCGGGGAGCTGTTTTTT	NA	13	TRBV28	TRBJ2-2	once
CASSVASGGSYNEQFF	TGTGCCAGCAGCGTAGCGTCAGGGGGCTCCTACAATGAGCAGTTCTTC	TRBD1	16	TRBV9	TRBJ2-1	NA
CASSLFFVLAGQNNEQFF	TGTGCCAGCAGCTTATTTTTCGTACTAGCGGGACAAAACAATGAGCAGTTCTTC	TRBD2	18	TRBV11-2	TRBJ2-1	NA
CASKGLADYEQYF	TGTGCCAGCAAGGGACTAGCGGACTACGAGCAGTACTTC	TRBD2	13	TRBV6-5	TRBJ2-7	NA